Below, 10 T cell receptor beta chains from the same sample are listed, as sequenced in a study. Each CDR3 protein gets one entry after TCRdb re-called the 5' RACE reads with MiXCR. The table shows roughly 40,000 distinct CDR3 sequences, with 18% occurring only once. Material for sequencing was naive CD4+ T cells sorted from a lymph node. Described subset: naive CD4+ T cells, CD4+CD45RA+CD25-. The receptor set was obtained from a female donor with breast cancer.

Ten or more counts support this clonotype. The CDR3 DNA sequence: TGCAGTGCTCGGACAGGGCCGGGCTATGGCTACACCTTC. Translated: CSARTGPGYGYTF. The gene calls are TRBV20-1 and TRBJ1-2; TRBD1 aligns across 8 bases. V gave up 5 bases and J gave up 4 bases; unmatched junction bases: 6. The germline CDR1 and CDR2 sequences are DFQATT and SNEGSKA (reference sequence). The CDR3 runs to 13 residues.

The rearrangement joins TRBV6-5 to TRBJ1-6; D ambiguous. Trimming took 6 bases from V and 8 from J, leaving 14 bases between them. Germline CDR1 MNHEY, CDR2 SVGAGI. The CDR3 is 14 residues long. The CDR3 DNA reads as TGTGCCAGCAGCTACAGTAAAACGGATTCACCCCTCCACTTT. Protein: CASSYSKTDSPLHF.

This clonotype showed up just a few times. The junction does not match germline at one end; this may be a read error. This chain joins TRBV20-1 and TRBJ1-2; a possible D gene is TRBD1 (6 bases). The CDR3 is 12 residues long. In germline, CDR1 is DFQATT, CDR2 SNEGSKA (reference sequence). CDR3 protein: CSANPRQAQVYF. The CDR3 region has the DNA TGCAGTGCTAACCCTCGACAGGCCCAAGTTTACTTC.

This clonotype was observed many times. The chain is built from TRBV12-3 or TRBV12-4 and TRBJ1-4; the D gene is possibly TRBD1 (6 bases). The CDR3 runs 14 residues. Trimming removed 2 bases from V and 4 bases from J, with 8 bases in between. The CDR3 loop is CASSLQGSNEKLFF. CDR3 sequence (DNA): TGTGCCAGCAGTTTACAGGGGAGTAATGAAAAACTGTTTTTT.

This clonotype has more than one count but fewer than ten. The chain carries TRBV27 and TRBJ1-5, with D maybe TRBD1 (6 bases). Between the trimmed V and J ends, which lost 5 bases and 5 bases, there was a span of 19 bases. The CDR3 has 16 amino acids. Looked up from germline, CDR1 is MNHEY and CDR2 is SMNVEV (reference sequence). CDR3 protein: CASSTSGRGFDQPQHF. CDR3 sequence (DNA): TGTGCCAGCAGTACCTCCGGTAGGGGGTTCGATCAGCCCCAGCATTTT.

The J gene is TRBJ1-5, the V gene TRBV30; TRBD1 matches 11 bases. With V trimmed by 1 base and J by 5 bases, 7 bases remained unmatched. Germline V gene sequence: CDR1 GTSNPN, CDR2 SVGIG (reference sequence). This CDR3 is 16 amino acids long. Here the CDR3 DNA reads TGTGCCTGGAGTGCCCCTCGGGGACAGGGGGATCAGCCCCAGCATTTT. Translating gives CAWSAPRGQGDQPQHF.

The genes are TRBV29-1 and TRBJ1-1; D perhaps matches TRBD1 (5 bases). Deletions cut 4 bases from V and 10 bases from J, with 19 bases between. The CDR3 extends over 13 amino acids. CDR1 is SQVTM and CDR2 is ANQGSEA in the germline V gene. CDR3 in DNA: TGCAGCGTTGCATCCGGGCTTGGGCAGGGAGCTTTCTTT. As protein: CSVASGLGQGAFF.

This clonotype was seen many times. This chain links TRBV9 with TRBJ1-1, with 7 bases lining up with TRBD1. From germline, CDR1 is SGDLS and CDR2 YYNGEE. This CDR3 is built from 14 residues. With 0 bases clipped from V and 5 bases from J, the junction kept 4 bases outside the gene matches. The CDR3 region has the DNA TGTGCCAGCAGCGTAGAGGCAGGGGGAACTGAAGCTTTCTTT. It translates to CASSVEAGGTEAFF.

In its sample, this clonotype is medium-sized. This chain connects TRBV29-1 to TRBJ2-1, with D perhaps TRBD2 (6 bases). Germline-derived CDR1 and CDR2 are SQVTM and ANQGSEA. The CDR3 runs to 13 residues. Trimming pared 4 bases from V and 6 bases from J, leaving 13 bases between. In nucleotides, the CDR3 is TGCAGCGTTGGACGGATTAGCGGCAATGAGCAGTTCTTC. This translates into CSVGRISGNEQFF.

This rearrangement joins TRBV12-3 or TRBV12-4 to TRBJ1-2, with D tentatively TRBD1 (5 bases). V dropped 4 bases and J dropped 5 bases, with 8 bases sitting between them. The CDR3 sequence is 12 residues long. CDR3 nucleotide sequence: TGTGCCAGCAGTTCGGGACTTTATGGCTACACCTTC. This sequence encodes CASSSGLYGYTF.